This TCR beta chain is from a study of blood T cells in healthy people across ages. Overall study results and limits: Diversity estimates from one million T cells were considered underestimates. Roughly linear age-related decline in beta diversity appeared, significant by age 40.

This clonotype was picked up a small number of times. Antigen specificity is unknown. It was with a sample-barcoded 5' primer and a J-beta primer mix that a second PCR of about 7 to 12 cycles was run. Each CDR3 protein is one row after TCRdb ran MiXCR on the 5' RACE reads. The data hold about 580,000 distinct CDR3 sequences, with less than 60% observed a single time. This CDR3 comprises 16 residues. The germline gives CDR1 MDHEN, CDR2 SYDVKM. The V end was cut by 7 bases, the J end by 5 bases, with 23 bases between. The clonotype was recovered from a man older than 75 in good health. Material for sequencing was blood. The J gene is TRBJ2-5, the V gene TRBV28; maybe TRBD1 (5 bases). The chain's CDR3 is CASKVPPHTGRETQYF. CDR3 coding DNA: TGTGCCAGCAAGGTCCCTCCCCACACAGGACGTGAGACCCAGTACTTC.